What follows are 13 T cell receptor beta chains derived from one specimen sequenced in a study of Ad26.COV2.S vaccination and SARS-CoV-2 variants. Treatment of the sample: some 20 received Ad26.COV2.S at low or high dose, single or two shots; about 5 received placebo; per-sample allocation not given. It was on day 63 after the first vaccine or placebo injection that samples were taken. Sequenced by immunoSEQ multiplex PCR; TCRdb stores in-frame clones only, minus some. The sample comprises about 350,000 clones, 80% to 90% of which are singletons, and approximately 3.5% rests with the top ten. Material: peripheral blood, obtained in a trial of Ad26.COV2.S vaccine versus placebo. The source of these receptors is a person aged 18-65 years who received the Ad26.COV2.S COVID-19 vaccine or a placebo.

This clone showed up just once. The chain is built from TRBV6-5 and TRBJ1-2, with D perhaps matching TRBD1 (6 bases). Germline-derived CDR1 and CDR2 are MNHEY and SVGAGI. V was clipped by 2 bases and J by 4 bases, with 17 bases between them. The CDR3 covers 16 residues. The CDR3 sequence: CASSYTRQVEGYGYTF. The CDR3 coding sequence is TGTGCCAGCAGTTACACAAGACAGGTTGAAGGCTATGGCTACACCTTC.

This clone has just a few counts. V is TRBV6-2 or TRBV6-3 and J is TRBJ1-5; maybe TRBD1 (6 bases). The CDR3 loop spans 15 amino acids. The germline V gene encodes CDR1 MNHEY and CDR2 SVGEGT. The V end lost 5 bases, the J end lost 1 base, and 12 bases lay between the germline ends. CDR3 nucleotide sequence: TGTGCCAGCAGTACGGGGGACATAAGCAATCAGCCCCAGCATTTT. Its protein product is CASSTGDISNQPQHF.

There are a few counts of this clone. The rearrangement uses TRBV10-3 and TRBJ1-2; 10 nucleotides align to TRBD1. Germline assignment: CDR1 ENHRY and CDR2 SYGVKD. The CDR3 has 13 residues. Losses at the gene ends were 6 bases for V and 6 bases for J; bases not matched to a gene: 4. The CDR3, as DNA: TGTGCCATCAGCCTCGGGACAGGGGATGGCTACACCTTC. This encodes CAISLGTGDGYTF.

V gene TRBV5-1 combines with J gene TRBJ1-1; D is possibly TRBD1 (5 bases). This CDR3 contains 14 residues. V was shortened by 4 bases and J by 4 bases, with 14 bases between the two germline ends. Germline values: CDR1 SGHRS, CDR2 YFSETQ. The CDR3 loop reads CASSTAGGGTEAFF. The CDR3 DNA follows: TGCGCCAGCAGCACCGCCGGGGGGGGCACTGAAGCTTTCTTT. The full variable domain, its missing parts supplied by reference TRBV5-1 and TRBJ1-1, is KAGVTQTPRYLIKTRGQQVTLSCSPISGHRSVSWYQQTPGQGLQFLFEYFSETQRNKGNFPGRFSGRQFSNSRSEMNVSTLELGDSALYLCASSTAGGGTEAFFGQGTRLTVV.

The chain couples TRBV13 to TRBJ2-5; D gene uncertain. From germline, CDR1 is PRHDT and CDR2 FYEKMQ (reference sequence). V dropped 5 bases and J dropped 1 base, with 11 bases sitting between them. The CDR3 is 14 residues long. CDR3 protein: CASSDEGTQETQYF. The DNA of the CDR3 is TGTGCCAGCAGCGATGAAGGTACCCAAGAGACCCAGTACTTC. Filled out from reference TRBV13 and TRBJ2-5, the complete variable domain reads AAGVIQSPRHLIKEKRETATLKCYPIPRHDTVYWYQQGPGQDPQFLISFYEKMQSDKGSIPDRFSAQQFSDYHSELNMSSLELGDSALYFCASSDEGTQETQYFGPGTRLLVL.

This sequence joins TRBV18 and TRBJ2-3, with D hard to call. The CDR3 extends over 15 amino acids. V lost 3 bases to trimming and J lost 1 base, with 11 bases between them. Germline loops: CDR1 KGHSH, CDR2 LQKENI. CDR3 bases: TGTGCCAGCTCACCCTGGGCAGGCCGCACAGATACGCAGTATTTT. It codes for CASSPWAGRTDTQYF.

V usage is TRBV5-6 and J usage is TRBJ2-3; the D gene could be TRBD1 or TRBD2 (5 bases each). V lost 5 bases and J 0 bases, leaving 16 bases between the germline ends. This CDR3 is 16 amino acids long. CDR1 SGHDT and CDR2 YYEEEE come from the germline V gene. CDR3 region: CASSLNGGRSTDTQYF. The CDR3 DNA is TGTGCCAGCAGTCTTAATGGGGGACGCAGCACAGATACGCAGTATTTT.

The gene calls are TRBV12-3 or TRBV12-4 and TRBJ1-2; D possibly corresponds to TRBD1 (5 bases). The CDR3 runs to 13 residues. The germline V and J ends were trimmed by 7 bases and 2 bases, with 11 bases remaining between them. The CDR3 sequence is CASNRTPNYGYTF. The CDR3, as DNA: TGTGCCAGCAACCGGACACCCAACTATGGCTACACCTTC.

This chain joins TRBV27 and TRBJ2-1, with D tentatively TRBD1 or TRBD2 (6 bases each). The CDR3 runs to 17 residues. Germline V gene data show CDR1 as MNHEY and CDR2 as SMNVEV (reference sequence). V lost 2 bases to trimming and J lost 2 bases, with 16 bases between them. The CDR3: CASSLLYRGPPYNEQFF. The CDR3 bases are TGTGCCAGCAGTTTACTTTATCGGGGGCCCCCCTACAATGAGCAGTTCTTC.

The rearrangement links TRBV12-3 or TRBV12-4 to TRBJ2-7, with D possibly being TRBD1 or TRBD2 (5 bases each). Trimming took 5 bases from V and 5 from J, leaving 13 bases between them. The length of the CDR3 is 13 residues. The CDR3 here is CASSPSRGNEQYF. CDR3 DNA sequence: TGTGCCAGCAGTCCATCGAGGGGTAACGAGCAGTACTTC.

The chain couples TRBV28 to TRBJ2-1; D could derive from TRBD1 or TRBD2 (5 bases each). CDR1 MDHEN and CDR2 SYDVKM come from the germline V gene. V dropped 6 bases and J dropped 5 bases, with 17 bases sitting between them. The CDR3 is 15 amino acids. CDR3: CASREGRRANNEQFF. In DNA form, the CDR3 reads TGTGCCAGCAGAGAGGGGCGGCGGGCCAACAATGAGCAGTTCTTC.

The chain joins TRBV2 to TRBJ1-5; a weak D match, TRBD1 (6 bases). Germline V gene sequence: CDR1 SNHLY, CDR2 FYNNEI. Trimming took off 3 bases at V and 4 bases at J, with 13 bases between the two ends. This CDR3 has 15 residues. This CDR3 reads CASSDRGQRNQPQHF. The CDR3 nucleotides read TGTGCCAGCAGTGACAGGGGTCAGAGAAATCAGCCCCAGCATTTT.

CDR3 protein: CASSLELVGRGYGYTF. DNA for the CDR3: TGTGCCAGCAGCCTAGAGCTAGTGGGCAGGGGGTATGGCTACACCTTC. The chain links TRBV7-2 to TRBJ1-2, with 7 positions matching TRBD1. Trimming cost V 5 bases and J 5 bases; bases outside gene matches: 14. CDR1 and CDR2 (germline): SGHTA, FQGNSA. The CDR3 loop spans 16 amino acids. Complete variable domain (other parts from reference TRBV7-2 and TRBJ1-2): GAGVSQSPSNKVTEKGKDVELRCDPISGHTALYWYRQSLGQGLEFLIYFQGNSAPDKSGLPSDRFSAERTGGSVSTLTIQRTQQEDSAVYLCASSLELVGRGYGYTFGSGTRLTVV.